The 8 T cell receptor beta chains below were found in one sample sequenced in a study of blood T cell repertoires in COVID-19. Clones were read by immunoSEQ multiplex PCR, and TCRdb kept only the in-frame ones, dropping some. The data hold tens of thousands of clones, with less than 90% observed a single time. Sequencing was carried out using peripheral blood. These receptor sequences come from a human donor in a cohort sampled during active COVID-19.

This CDR3 reads CASSITGSQETQYF. The CDR3, as DNA: TGTGCCAGTAGTATCACGGGTAGTCAAGAGACCCAGTACTTC. The J gene is TRBJ2-5, the V gene TRBV19; D not certain. Deletions cut 3 bases from V and 2 bases from J, with 10 bases between. This CDR3 comprises 14 residues. Per the germline V gene, CDR1 is LNHDA and CDR2 is SQIVND (reference sequence).

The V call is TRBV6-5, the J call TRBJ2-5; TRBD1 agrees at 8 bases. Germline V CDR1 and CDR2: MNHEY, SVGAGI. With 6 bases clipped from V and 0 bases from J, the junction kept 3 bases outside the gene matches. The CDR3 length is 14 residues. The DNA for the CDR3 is TGTGCCAGCAGGGTGGACAGGGACCAAGAGACCCAGTACTTC. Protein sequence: CASRVDRDQETQYF.

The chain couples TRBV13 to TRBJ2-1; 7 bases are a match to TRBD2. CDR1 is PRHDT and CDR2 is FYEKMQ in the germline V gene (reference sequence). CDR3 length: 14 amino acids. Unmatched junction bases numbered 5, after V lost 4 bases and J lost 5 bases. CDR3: CASSSGLTNNEQFF. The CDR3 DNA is TGTGCCAGCAGCTCGGGACTAACAAACAATGAGCAGTTCTTC. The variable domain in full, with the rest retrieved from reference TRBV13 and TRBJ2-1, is AAGVIQSPRHLIKEKRETATLKCYPIPRHDTVYWYQQGPGQDPQFLISFYEKMQSDKGSIPDRFSAQQFSDYHSELNMSSLELGDSALYFCASSSGLTNNEQFFGPGTRLTVL.

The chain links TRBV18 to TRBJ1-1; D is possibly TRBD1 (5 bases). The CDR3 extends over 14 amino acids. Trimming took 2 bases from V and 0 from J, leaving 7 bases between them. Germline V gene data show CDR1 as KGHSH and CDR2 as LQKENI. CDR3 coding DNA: TGTGCCAGCTCACCATCAGGGATGAACACTGAAGCTTTCTTT. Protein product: CASSPSGMNTEAFF.

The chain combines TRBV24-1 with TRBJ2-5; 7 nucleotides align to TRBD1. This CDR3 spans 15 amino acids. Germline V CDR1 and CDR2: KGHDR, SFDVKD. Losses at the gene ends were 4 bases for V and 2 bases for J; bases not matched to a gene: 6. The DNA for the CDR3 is TGTGCCACCAGTGAAACGGACAGGAGACAAGAGACCCAGTACTTC. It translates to CATSETDRRQETQYF.

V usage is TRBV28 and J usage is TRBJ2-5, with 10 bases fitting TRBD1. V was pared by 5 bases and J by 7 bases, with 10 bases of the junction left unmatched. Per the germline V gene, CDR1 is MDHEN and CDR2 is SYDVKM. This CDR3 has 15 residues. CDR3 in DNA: TGTGCCAGCAGTCGAGGGACAGGGGATCGATCGACCCAGTACTTC. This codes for CASSRGTGDRSTQYF.

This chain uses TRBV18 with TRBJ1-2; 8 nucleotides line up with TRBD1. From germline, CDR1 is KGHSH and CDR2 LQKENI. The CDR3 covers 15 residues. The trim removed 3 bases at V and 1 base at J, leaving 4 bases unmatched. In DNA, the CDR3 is TGTGCCAGCTCACCGGGACAGGCTGTTAACTATGGCTACACCTTC. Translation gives CASSPGQAVNYGYTF.

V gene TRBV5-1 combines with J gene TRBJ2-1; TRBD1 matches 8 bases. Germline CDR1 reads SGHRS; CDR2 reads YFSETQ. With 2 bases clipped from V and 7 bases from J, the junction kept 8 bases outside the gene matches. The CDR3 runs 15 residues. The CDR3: CASSFGIRGLNEQFF. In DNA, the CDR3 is TGCGCCAGCAGCTTTGGGATCAGGGGGCTGAATGAGCAGTTCTTC.